This T cell receptor beta chain was identified during a study of shared clonotypes between healthy human individuals (dated by TCRdb to about 2020). Regarding the research as a whole: The cohort included three men and two women between 18 and 49 years of age. Blood TCR repertoires of roughly five healthy adults were deeply sequenced to estimate repertoire size and the extent of clonotype sharing between individuals. Per donor, three plates each were used for CD4 naive and CD4 memory, two for CD8 naive, and one for CD8 memory. Between about 0.8 and 9 billion PBMCs per donor were obtained by leukapheresis. Different laboratories and diverse techniques were used to prepare libraries and sequence TCR repertoires, to increase sequencing depth and limit assay-specific biases.

The paper's findings and limits, for the study overall: Based on pairwise subsampling, the degree of clonotype sharing among donors was expected to be affected by sequencing depth. Naive subsets generally had larger estimated clonotype richness than memory subsets did. When several donors were compared, the shared fraction of clonotypes was about 5% for naive CD4, approximately 3.5% for naive CD8, about 2.4% for memory CD4, and 0.35% to 0.4% for memory CD8. Higher generation probabilities were observed for clonotypes shared by all four sorted-subset donors than for non-shared clonotypes. Sampling was limited to blood, and TCR repertoires in tissue likely differ from TCR repertoires in blood. Incomplete sequencing was indicated by rarefaction of sorted-subset datasets, despite the large sequencing depth. Because the study included a small number of donors, the genetic and exposure-history diversity represented was limited.

As to this clone: The target of this receptor is not known. Base quality data are lacking; no much larger clone is found one base away.

V trim: 4 bases; J trim: 2 bases; unmatched bases: 13. From the germline V gene, CDR1 is SGHNT and CDR2 is YENEEA. From the cysteine up to the phenylalanine, the CDR3 has a length of 17 residues. Just CDR3 DNA is preserved here, 51 bases in frame from base 1. The donors were healthy, HIV-negative adults with no recently reported acute infections or vaccinations. Every donor was a Caucasian adult residing in Nashville, Tennessee, USA. CD4+ T cells were enriched by magnetic negative selection; naive cells were then positively selected on CD45RA, and the negative fraction formed the memory subset. Blood was collected by leukapheresis, and PBMCs were isolated by Ficoll-Histopaque density gradient centrifugation and then cryopreserved in liquid nitrogen vapor phase. Analytical flow cytometry was used to check the purity and quantity of each magnetically sorted T cell population. Genomic DNA was isolated from each sorted fraction and quantified by UV absorbance on a Nanodrop 2000c.

TCR CDR3 regions were amplified from genomic DNA by multiplex PCR using the deep immunoSEQ assay. Extracted genomic DNA from each cell subset was distributed evenly across all wells of several immunoSEQ 96-well plates, and each plate was treated as a replicate. Each replicate PCR for sorted subsets received 150 to 250 ng genomic DNA, equal to some 32,000 T cell genomes. Purified libraries were quantified with a Qubit 3.0 fluorometer, sized on a Bioanalyzer 2100, and re-quantified with the KAPA Library Quantification kit. Every immunoSEQ 96-well plate was sequenced on a separate single-read 150-cycle Illumina NextSeq 550 flow cell. The study's processing was this. Because the immunoSEQ output included only junctional sequences and no quality scores, the filtering could not be the same as the filtering used for full-length reads. To assign V/J genes and CDR3, sequences were annotated against IMGT germline references using PyIR, a Python wrapper for IgBLAST v1.9. Any read was removed if the V/J assignment was weak (E-value above 1e-6), the CDR3 was missing, or the read contained stop codons, out-of-frame junctions, or ambiguous translated residues. V3J clonotypes were defined as sequences sharing the same inferred V gene, J gene, and CDR3 amino acid sequence. Percentage overlap between repertoires was calculated by dividing the number of shared unique clonotypes by the size of the smaller repertoire. RTK rarefaction, the Chao1 estimator, and Recon v2.1 estimates of unobserved clonotypes were used to assess repertoire richness. Generation probabilities were computed with OLGA for all TCRbeta clonotypes obtained by the gDNA method from several donors. TCRdb took this table from immuneACCESS and kept in-frame rearrangements with V and J called. Such tables lack part of the clones; where checked against another copy, unresolved V genes explain under half of the gap, and the rest is unexplained. V and J calls and clone size are given by that table; D and trimming were obtained from the DNA. The table for this sample lists some 1 million clones; about 80% of them were counted only once. The ten largest account for 1.2% to 1.5% of the sample.

The sample was memory CD4+ T cells sorted from blood. Interpreted using the paper, the cell subset or site label stands for: CD45RA-negative fraction. This TCR derives from a man between 18 and 35 years old in good health. The chain employs TRBV11-3 and TRBJ2-5; TRBD1 fits 7 bases in the junction. The CDR3 in this case is CASSSTFGTVKQETQYF. Here is the DNA: TGTGCCAGCAGCTCAACCTTCGGGACAGTGAAACAAGAGACCCAGTACTTC.